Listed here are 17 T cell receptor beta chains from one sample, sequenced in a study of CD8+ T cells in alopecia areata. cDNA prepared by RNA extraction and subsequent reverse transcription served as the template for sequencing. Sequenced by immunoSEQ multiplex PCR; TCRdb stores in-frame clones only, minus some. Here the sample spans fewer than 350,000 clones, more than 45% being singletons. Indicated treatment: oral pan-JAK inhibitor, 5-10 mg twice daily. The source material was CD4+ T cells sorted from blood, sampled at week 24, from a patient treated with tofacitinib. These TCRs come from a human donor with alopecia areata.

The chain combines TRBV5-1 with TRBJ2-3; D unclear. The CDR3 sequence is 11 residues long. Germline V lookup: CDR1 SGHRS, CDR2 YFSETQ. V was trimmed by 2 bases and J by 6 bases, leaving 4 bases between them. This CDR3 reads CASSFLDTQYF. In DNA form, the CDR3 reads TGCGCCAGCAGCTTCTTGGATACGCAGTATTTT.

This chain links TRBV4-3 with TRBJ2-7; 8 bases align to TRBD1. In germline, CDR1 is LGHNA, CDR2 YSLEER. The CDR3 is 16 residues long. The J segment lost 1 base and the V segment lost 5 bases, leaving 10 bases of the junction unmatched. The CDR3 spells CASSWVPGGLSYEQYF. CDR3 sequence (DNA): TGCGCCAGCAGCTGGGTCCCAGGGGGCCTGTCCTACGAGCAGTACTTC.

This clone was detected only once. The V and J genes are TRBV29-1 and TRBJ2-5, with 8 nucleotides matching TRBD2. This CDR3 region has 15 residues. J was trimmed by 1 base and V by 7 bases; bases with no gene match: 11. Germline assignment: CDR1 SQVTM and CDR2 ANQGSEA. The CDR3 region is CSALSGGGSQETQYF. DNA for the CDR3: TGCAGCGCCCTCTCCGGGGGGGGGAGCCAAGAGACCCAGTACTTC.

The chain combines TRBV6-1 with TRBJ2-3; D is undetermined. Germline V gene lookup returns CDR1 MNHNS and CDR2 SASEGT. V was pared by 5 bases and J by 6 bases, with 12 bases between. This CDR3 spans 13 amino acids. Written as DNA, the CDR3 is TGTGCCAGCAGTATATACAAACGGGATACGCAGTATTTT. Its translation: CASSIYKRDTQYF.

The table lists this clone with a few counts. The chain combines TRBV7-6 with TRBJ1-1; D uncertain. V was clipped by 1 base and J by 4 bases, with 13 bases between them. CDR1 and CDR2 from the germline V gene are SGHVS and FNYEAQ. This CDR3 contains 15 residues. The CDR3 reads CASSLVVRAATEAFF. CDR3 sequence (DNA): TGTGCCAGCAGCTTAGTCGTCCGGGCAGCCACTGAAGCTTTCTTT. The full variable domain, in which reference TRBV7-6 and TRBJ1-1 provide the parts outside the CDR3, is GAGVSQSPRYKVTKRGQDVALRCDPISGHVSLYWYRQALGQGPEFLTYFNYEAQQDKSGLPNDRFSAERPEGSISTLTIQRTEQRDSAMYRCASSLVVRAATEAFFGQGTRLTVV.

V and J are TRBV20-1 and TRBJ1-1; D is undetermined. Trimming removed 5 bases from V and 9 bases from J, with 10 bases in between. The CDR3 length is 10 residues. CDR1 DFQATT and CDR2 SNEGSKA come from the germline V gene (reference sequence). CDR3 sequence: CSAYAGKAFF. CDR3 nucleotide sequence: TGCAGTGCTTACGCGGGCAAAGCTTTCTTT.

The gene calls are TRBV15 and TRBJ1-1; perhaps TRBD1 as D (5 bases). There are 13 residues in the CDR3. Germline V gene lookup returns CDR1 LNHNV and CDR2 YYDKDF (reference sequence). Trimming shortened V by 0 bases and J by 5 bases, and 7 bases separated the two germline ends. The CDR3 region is CATSRDWGTEAFF. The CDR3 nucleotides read TGTGCCACCAGCAGAGATTGGGGGACTGAAGCTTTCTTT. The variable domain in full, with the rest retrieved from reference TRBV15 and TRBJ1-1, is DAMVIQNPRYQVTQFGKPVTLSCSQTLNHNVMYWYQQKSSQAPKLLFHYYDKDFNNEADTPDNFQSRRPNTSFCFLDIRSPGLGDTAMYLCATSRDWGTEAFFGQGTRLTVV.

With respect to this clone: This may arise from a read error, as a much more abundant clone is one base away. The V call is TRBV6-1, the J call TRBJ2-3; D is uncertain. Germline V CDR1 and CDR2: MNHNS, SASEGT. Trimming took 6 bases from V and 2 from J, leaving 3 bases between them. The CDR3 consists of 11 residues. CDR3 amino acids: CASSHTDTQYF. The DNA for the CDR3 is TGTGCCAGCAGCCACACAGATACGCAGTATTTT.

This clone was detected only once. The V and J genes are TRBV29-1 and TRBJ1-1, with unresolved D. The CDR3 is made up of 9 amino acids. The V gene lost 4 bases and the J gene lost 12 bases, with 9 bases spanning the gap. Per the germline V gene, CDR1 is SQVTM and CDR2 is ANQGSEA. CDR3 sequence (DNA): TGCAGCGTTGTGAGGGAGCCTTTCTTT. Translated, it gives CSVVREPFF.

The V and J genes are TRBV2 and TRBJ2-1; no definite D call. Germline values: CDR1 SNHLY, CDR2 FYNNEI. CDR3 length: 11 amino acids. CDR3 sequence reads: CAETSYNEQFF. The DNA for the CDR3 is TGTGCAGAGACCTCCTACAATGAGCAGTTCTTC.

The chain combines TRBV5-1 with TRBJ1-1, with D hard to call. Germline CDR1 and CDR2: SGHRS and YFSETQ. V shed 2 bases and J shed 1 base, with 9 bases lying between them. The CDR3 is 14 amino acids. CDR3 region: CASSFSSTNTEAFF. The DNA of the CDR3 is TGCGCCAGCAGCTTTAGTTCGACGAACACTGAAGCTTTCTTT.

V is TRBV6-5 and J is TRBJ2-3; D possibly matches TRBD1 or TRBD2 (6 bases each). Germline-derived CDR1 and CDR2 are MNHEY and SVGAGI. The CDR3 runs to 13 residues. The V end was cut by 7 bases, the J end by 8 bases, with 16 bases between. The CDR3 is CASTSGAPVTQYF. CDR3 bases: TGTGCCAGCACTTCGGGGGCCCCCGTTACGCAGTATTTT.

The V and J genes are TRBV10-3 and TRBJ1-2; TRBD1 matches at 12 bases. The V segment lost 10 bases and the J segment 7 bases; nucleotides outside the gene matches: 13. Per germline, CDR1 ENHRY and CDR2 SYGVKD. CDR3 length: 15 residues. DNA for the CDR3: TGTGCCACCCAAGACGGGACAGGGGGCTCCCCTGGCTACACCTTC. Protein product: CATQDGTGGSPGYTF.

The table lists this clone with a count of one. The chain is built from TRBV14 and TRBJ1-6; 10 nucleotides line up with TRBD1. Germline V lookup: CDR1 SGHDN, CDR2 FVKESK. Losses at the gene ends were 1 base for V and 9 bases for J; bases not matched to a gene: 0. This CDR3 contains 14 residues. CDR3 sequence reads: CASSQGQGASPLHF. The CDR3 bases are TGTGCCAGCAGCCAAGGACAGGGGGCTTCACCCCTCCACTTT.

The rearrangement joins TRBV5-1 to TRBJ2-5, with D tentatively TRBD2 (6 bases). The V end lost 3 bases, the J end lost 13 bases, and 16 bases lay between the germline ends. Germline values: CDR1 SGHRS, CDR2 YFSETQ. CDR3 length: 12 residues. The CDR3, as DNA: TGCGCCAGCAGCTCTTCCTGGAGGGGCCCGTACTTC. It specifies CASSSSWRGPYF.

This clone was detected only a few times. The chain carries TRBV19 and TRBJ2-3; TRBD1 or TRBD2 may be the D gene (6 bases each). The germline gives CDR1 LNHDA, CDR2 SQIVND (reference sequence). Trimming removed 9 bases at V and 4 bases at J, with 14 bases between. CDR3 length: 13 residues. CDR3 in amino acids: CASGGWKADTQYF. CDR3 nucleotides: TGTGCCAGCGGGGGCTGGAAGGCAGATACGCAGTATTTT.

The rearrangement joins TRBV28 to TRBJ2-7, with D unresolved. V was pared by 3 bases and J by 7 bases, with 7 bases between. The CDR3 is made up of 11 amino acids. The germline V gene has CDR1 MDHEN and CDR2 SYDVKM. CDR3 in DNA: TGTGCCAGCAGTTTTACACGGGAGCAGTACTTC. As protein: CASSFTREQYF.